This is a list of T cell receptor beta chains from one sample in a study of cytomegalovirus exposure and HLA in healthy donors. The table came from immunoSEQ multiplex PCR; TCRdb's copy has only in-frame clones and leaves some out. This table holds under 200,000 clones, almost 85% found once. The specimen was PBMCs. All receptors derive from a boy younger than 18 in good health and CMV-seronegative. Both conserved end residues are part of each CDR3. A D gene is named only where the DNA matches it firmly. The size of a clone is reported for some rows only, either as once, few or many, or as a class for expanded clones.

TRBD1 | TRBJ1-2 | few | TRBV5-1 | TGCGCCAGCAGCTTGGCCTCGGCAGGGGGATTGGATGGCTACACCTTC | CASSLASAGGLDGYTF
. | TRBJ1-4 | . | TRBV9 | TGTGCCAGCAGCGTAGAACAGCTCCCTAATGAAAAACTGTTTTTT | CASSVEQLPNEKLFF
. | TRBJ1-1 | once | TRBV6-1 | TGTGCCATACAAAGGAACACTGAAGCTTTCTTT | CAIQRNTEAFF
. | TRBJ2-7 | . | TRBV4-1 | TGCGCCAGCAGCCAAGCCCGTCTTTTATCCGGGAGAAGAAGGTACGAGCAGTACTTC | CASSQARLLSGRRRYEQYF
TRBD2 | TRBJ2-1 | few | TRBV7-9 | TGTGCCAGCAGCTTAGCGAGGGCTAGCGGAGCCTACAATGAGCAGTTCTTC | CASSLARASGAYNEQFF
. | TRBJ2-7 | . | TRBV7-6 | TGTGCCAGCAGCTTAGTTAGGCAGGGGAGAAGCGAGCAGTACTTC | CASSLVRQGRSEQYF
TRBD2 | TRBJ2-1 | . | TRBV9 | TGTGCCAGCAGCGTAGAAATAGCGGGAACCAATGAGCAGTTCTTC | CASSVEIAGTNEQFF
. | TRBJ1-5 | . | TRBV5-5 | TGTGCCAGCAGCTTGTACAGGAGCAATCAGCCCCAGCATTTT | CASSLYRSNQPQHF
TRBD2 | TRBJ2-1 | once | TRBV7-3 | TGTGCCAGCAGCTTTGAAGCGGGATGGTACAATGAGCAGTTCTTC | CASSFEAGWYNEQFF
. | TRBJ2-7 | . | TRBV7-2 | TGTGCCAGCAGCTTATCCGGCGAGCAGTACTTC | CASSLSGEQYF
TRBD1 | TRBJ2-3 | . | TRBV12-5 | TGTGCTAGTGGTTTGGGACAGGGGAGGGATACGCAGTATTTT | CASGLGQGRDTQYF
TRBD2 | TRBJ2-5 | . | TRBV18 | TGTGCCAGCTCACCGGGCGGGGGACAAGAGACCCAGTACTTC | CASSPGGGQETQYF
TRBD1 | TRBJ1-4 | . | TRBV5-5 | TGTGCCAGCAGCGGCGCCGGGACAGATAATGAAAGACTGTTTTTT | CASSGAGTDNERLFF
. | TRBJ1-1 | . | TRBV6-4 | TGTGCCAGCAGTGACAGGGCGGGTGCCACTGAAGCTTTCTTT | CASSDRAGATEAFF
TRBD2 | TRBJ2-3 | . | TRBV9 | TGTGCCAGCAGCGAAAACGGGGGGGCCGTGAGCACAGATACGCAGTATTTT | CASSENGGAVSTDTQYF
TRBD2 | TRBJ2-5 | . | TRBV25-1 | TGTGCCAGCAGGGGACTAGCGGGAGTCGAGACCCAGTACTTC | CASRGLAGVETQYF
. | TRBJ1-1 | . | TRBV11-2 | TGTGCCAGCAGCGCGAGCCGGTCACTGAACACTGAAGCTTTCTTT | CASSASRSLNTEAFF
TRBD2 | TRBJ2-5 | . | TRBV28 | TGTGCCAGCAGTCGCGGGCGGGAGGGCCTCGGGGAGACCCAGTACTTC | CASSRGREGLGETQYF
TRBD2 | TRBJ2-3 | . | TRBV5-4 | TGTGCCAGCAGCCCGAGACTTAGCGGGGGGGCCCCAGATACGCAGTATTTT | CASSPRLSGGAPDTQYF
. | TRBJ1-2 | . | TRBV11-2 | TGTGCCAGCAGCTTAGATTGGCGAGGATCATATGGCTACACCTTC | CASSLDWRGSYGYTF
. | TRBJ2-1 | . | TRBV18 | TGTGCCAGCTCACCATCCCAGTACAATGAGCAGTTCTTC | CASSPSQYNEQFF
. | TRBJ1-6 | . | TRBV11-2 | TGTGCCAGCAGCCCCGGCAGCAGCGGGCCTAATTCACCCCTCCACTTT | CASSPGSSGPNSPLHF
TRBD2 | TRBJ2-7 | once | TRBV5-1 | TGCGCCAGCAGCTTTGTTTCCGGGAGGGAGTACGAGCAGTACTTC | CASSFVSGREYEQYF
TRBD1 | TRBJ1-5 | . | TRBV27 | TGTGCCAGCAGTTCGCGACAGGGAGATCAGCCCCAGCATTTT | CASSSRQGDQPQHF
. | TRBJ2-2 | . | TRBV7-9 | TGTGCCAGCAGCTTCGGGTCCGTTCGGGAGGAGCTGTTTTTT | CASSFGSVREELFF
. | TRBJ2-2 | . | TRBV7-9 | TGTGCCAGCAGCCTCTGGGGCAGAAACTCCCAGAACACCGGGGAGCTGTTTTTT | CASSLWGRNSQNTGELFF
TRBD2 | TRBJ2-2 | . | TRBV6-5 | TGTGCCAGCAGTTACTCGGGGGGGAGAACCGGGGAGCTGTTTTTT | CASSYSGGRTGELFF
TRBD1 | TRBJ2-5 | . | TRBV6-1 | TGTGCCAGCAGTGAGCCGGGACAGGGGGCCGCGGAGACCCAGTACTTC | CASSEPGQGAAETQYF
. | TRBJ1-2 | . | TRBV2 | TGTGCCAGCAGTGATGGCAGGGGCTATGGCTACACCTTC | CASSDGRGYGYTF
. | TRBJ2-1 | . | TRBV7-2 | TGTGCCAGCAGCTTAGCGGGGGGGCCGGATGAGCAGTTCTTC | CASSLAGGPDEQFF
TRBD1 | TRBJ2-2 | . | TRBV7-6 | TGTGCCAGCAGCTTAACAGGGGGCGCATCGAACACCGGGGAGCTGTTTTTT | CASSLTGGASNTGELFF
TRBD2 | TRBJ2-7 | . | TRBV19 | TGTGCCAGTAGTATAGGCCCTAGCGGGAGGTATGAGCAGTACTTC | CASSIGPSGRYEQYF
. | TRBJ1-2 | . | TRBV2 | TGTGCCGGTCACGACTTATTCTATGGCTACACCTTC | CAGHDLFYGYTF
TRBD2 | TRBJ2-7 | . | TRBV27 | TGTGCCAGCAGAATACTAGCGGGGAACTACGAGCAGTACTTC | CASRILAGNYEQYF
TRBD2 | TRBJ2-1 | . | TRBV13 | TGTGCCAGCAGACTAGCGAAATCCTCGTACAATGAGCAGTTCTTC | CASRLAKSSYNEQFF
. | TRBJ1-1 | once | TRBV10-1 | TGCGCCAGCAGTAACGGACAGCCTAACACTGAAGCTTTCTTT | CASSNGQPNTEAFF
TRBD2 | TRBJ2-1 | once | TRBV9 | TGTGCCAGCACCAAGACTAGCGGGAGGTTTAATGAGCAGTTCTTC | CASTKTSGRFNEQFF
. | TRBJ1-4 | . | TRBV9 | TGTGCCAGCAGCGTAGGGGGAGGGGGGGAAAAACTGTTTTTT | CASSVGGGGEKLFF
TRBD1 | TRBJ2-5 | . | TRBV19 | TGTGCCAGTAGTAGGGACAGGAGGATTGAGACCCAGTACTTC | CASSRDRRIETQYF